This is a list of T cell receptor beta chains from one sample in a study of blood T cell repertoires in COVID-19. Libraries were prepared by immunoSEQ multiplex PCR; TCRdb keeps only in-frame clonotypes and omits some of them. This table has 300,000 to 350,000 clones, 80% to 90% appearing once. Sequencing was carried out using PBMCs or T cells enriched from blood (not recorded which). Source of these receptors: a man aged 25 to 40 who had recovered from COVID-19. Each CDR3 is given with its conserved first and last residue. A D gene is named only where the DNA matches it firmly. Rows may omit the clone size; those that give it use once, few, many or a size class.

D gene: TRBD1; clone size: -; V gene: TRBV7-2; J gene: TRBJ1-5; CDR3 protein: CASSLAMGGTANQPQHF; CDR3 DNA: TGTGCCAGCAGCTTAGCAATGGGCGGGACAGCAAATCAGCCCCAGCATTTT
D gene: -; clone size: -; V gene: TRBV4-1; J gene: TRBJ2-1; CDR3 protein: CASSQDLGRDEQFF; CDR3 DNA: TGCGCCAGCAGCCAAGATTTGGGGCGCGATGAGCAGTTCTTC
D gene: -; clone size: -; V gene: TRBV30; J gene: TRBJ2-3; CDR3 protein: CACILQQGSDTQYF; CDR3 DNA: TGTGCCTGTATCCTCCAACAGGGATCAGATACGCAGTATTTT
D gene: -; clone size: -; V gene: TRBV18; J gene: TRBJ1-6; CDR3 protein: CASSDSRQDFSYNSPLHF; CDR3 DNA: TGTGCCAGCTCAGACAGTAGACAGGACTTCTCCTATAATTCACCCCTCCACTTT
D gene: TRBD1; clone size: -; V gene: TRBV2; J gene: TRBJ1-2; CDR3 protein: CASTGQGAYGYTF; CDR3 DNA: TGTGCCAGCACCGGTCAGGGGGCGTATGGCTACACCTTC
D gene: -; clone size: -; V gene: TRBV7-9; J gene: TRBJ2-7; CDR3 protein: CASSLYNGEYEQYF; CDR3 DNA: TGTGCCAGCAGCTTATATAATGGAGAATACGAGCAGTACTTC
D gene: -; clone size: -; V gene: TRBV27; J gene: TRBJ1-2; CDR3 protein: CASSFRTGTPTHYGYTF; CDR3 DNA: TGTGCCAGCAGTTTCCGAACCGGGACACCGACGCACTATGGCTACACCTTC
D gene: -; clone size: -; V gene: TRBV20-1; J gene: TRBJ1-2; CDR3 protein: CSASPGRLGGYTF; CDR3 DNA: TGCAGTGCTAGTCCGGGAAGGTTAGGTGGCTACACCTTC
D gene: TRBD1; clone size: -; V gene: TRBV4-1; J gene: TRBJ2-1; CDR3 protein: CASSLRDRGYNEQFF; CDR3 DNA: TGCGCCAGCAGCTTACGGGACAGGGGTTACAATGAGCAGTTCTTC
D gene: TRBD2; clone size: few; V gene: TRBV11-2; J gene: TRBJ2-5; CDR3 protein: CASRTSGGETQYF; CDR3 DNA: TGTGCCAGCAGGACATCCGGGGGGGAGACCCAGTACTTC
D gene: -; clone size: -; V gene: TRBV20-1; J gene: TRBJ1-1; CDR3 protein: CSASSGVLSWAFF; CDR3 DNA: TGCAGTGCTAGTAGCGGGGTCCTTAGTTGGGCTTTCTTT
D gene: TRBD1; clone size: -; V gene: TRBV7-8; J gene: TRBJ2-1; CDR3 protein: CASSYDDRGDNEQFF; CDR3 DNA: TGTGCCAGCAGCTACGACGACAGGGGGGACAATGAGCAGTTCTTC
D gene: -; clone size: -; V gene: TRBV2; J gene: TRBJ1-2; CDR3 protein: CASTPPEVVVYGYTF; CDR3 DNA: TGTGCCAGCACCCCTCCGGAGGTTGTAGTGTATGGCTACACCTTC
D gene: -; clone size: few; V gene: TRBV11-2; J gene: TRBJ1-2; CDR3 protein: CASSPRSHLGYTF; CDR3 DNA: TGTGCCAGCAGCCCGCGATCGCACCTGGGCTACACCTTC
D gene: TRBD2; clone size: -; V gene: TRBV6-2/TRBV6-3; J gene: TRBJ2-7; CDR3 protein: CASSYPWTSGGFSYEQYF; CDR3 DNA: TGTGCCAGCAGTTACCCCTGGACTAGCGGGGGGTTTAGCTACGAGCAGTACTTC
D gene: -; clone size: -; V gene: TRBV5-8; J gene: TRBJ2-7; CDR3 protein: CASSLSSGLPSEQYF; CDR3 DNA: TGTGCCAGCAGCTTGAGTTCCGGACTCCCCTCCGAGCAGTACTTC
D gene: -; clone size: -; V gene: TRBV5-1; J gene: TRBJ1-1; CDR3 protein: CASSPLVRSFTEAFF; CDR3 DNA: TGCGCCAGCAGTCCGCTAGTCCGGAGTTTCACTGAAGCTTTCTTT
D gene: -; clone size: -; V gene: TRBV30; J gene: TRBJ1-2; CDR3 protein: CAWRRSSNYGYTF; CDR3 DNA: TGTGCCTGGAGGCGATCATCTAACTATGGCTACACCTTC
D gene: TRBD1; clone size: -; V gene: TRBV30; J gene: TRBJ1-2; CDR3 protein: CAWSARTGGGNYGYTF; CDR3 DNA: TGTGCCTGGAGTGCCCGGACAGGGGGCGGGAACTATGGCTACACCTTC
D gene: -; clone size: -; V gene: TRBV7-2; J gene: TRBJ2-5; CDR3 protein: CASGGVGQTQYF; CDR3 DNA: TGTGCCAGCGGAGGGGTCGGACAGACCCAGTACTTC
D gene: -; clone size: -; V gene: TRBV19; J gene: TRBJ1-3; CDR3 protein: CASSIGISGNTIYF; CDR3 DNA: TGTGCCAGTAGTATCGGGATCTCTGGAAACACCATATATTTT
D gene: -; clone size: few; V gene: TRBV14; J gene: TRBJ2-7; CDR3 protein: CASSHLPHEQYF; CDR3 DNA: TGTGCCAGCAGCCATCTCCCCCACGAGCAGTACTTC
D gene: -; clone size: few; V gene: TRBV19; J gene: TRBJ1-1; CDR3 protein: CASSLRGRAEAFF; CDR3 DNA: TGTGCCAGTAGTTTGCGGGGTCGGGCTGAAGCTTTCTTT
D gene: -; clone size: -; V gene: TRBV9; J gene: TRBJ1-4; CDR3 protein: CASSRTGSEKLFF; CDR3 DNA: TGTGCCAGCAGCAGGACTGGTAGTGAAAAACTGTTTTTT
D gene: -; clone size: -; V gene: TRBV25-1; J gene: TRBJ1-3; CDR3 protein: CASSDPGTEGRGNTIYF; CDR3 DNA: TGTGCCAGCAGTGATCCCGGGACTGAAGGGCGGGGAAACACCATATATTTT
D gene: -; clone size: -; V gene: TRBV5-6; J gene: TRBJ2-1; CDR3 protein: CASSFNREGGEQFF; CDR3 DNA: TGTGCCAGCAGCTTTAACAGGGAAGGTGGTGAGCAGTTCTTC
D gene: -; clone size: -; V gene: TRBV4-1; J gene: TRBJ2-7; CDR3 protein: CASSRRTDNYEQYF; CDR3 DNA: TGCGCCAGCAGCCGCCGGACAGACAACTACGAGCAGTACTTC
D gene: TRBD1; clone size: -; V gene: TRBV29-1; J gene: TRBJ1-2; CDR3 protein: CSASRDRGYGYTF; CDR3 DNA: TGCAGCGCCTCCCGGGACAGGGGCTATGGCTACACCTTC
D gene: -; clone size: -; V gene: TRBV12-5; J gene: TRBJ1-1; CDR3 protein: CASAPPLVGRNTEAFF; CDR3 DNA: TGTGCTAGTGCTCCTCCCCTCGTGGGCAGGAACACTGAAGCTTTCTTT
D gene: TRBD2; clone size: -; V gene: TRBV7-7; J gene: TRBJ2-5; CDR3 protein: CASSPGSGGPWAQYF; CDR3 DNA: TGTGCTAGCAGCCCGGGCAGCGGGGGGCCGTGGGCCCAGTACTTC
D gene: -; clone size: -; V gene: TRBV3-1/TRBV3-2; J gene: TRBJ1-2; CDR3 protein: CASSLRQFPLGYTF; CDR3 DNA: TGTGCCAGCAGCCTGAGACAGTTCCCTCTTGGCTACACCTTC
D gene: -; clone size: -; V gene: TRBV11-2; J gene: TRBJ2-2; CDR3 protein: CASSLSHSGTGELFF; CDR3 DNA: TGTGCCAGCAGCTTGAGTCATTCAGGCACCGGGGAGCTGTTTTTT
D gene: TRBD1; clone size: -; V gene: TRBV4-3; J gene: TRBJ1-2; CDR3 protein: CASSQGQGATGYTF; CDR3 DNA: TGCGCCAGCAGCCAAGGACAGGGGGCGACCGGCTACACCTTC